These T cell receptor beta chains were read from a single sample in a study of cytomegalovirus exposure and HLA in healthy donors. TCRdb's table, derived via immunoSEQ multiplex PCR, lists solely in-frame clones and lacks some. The sample table includes 60,000 or so clones. Material for sequencing was PBMCs. These receptor sequences come from a man aged 50 to 59 in good health and CMV-seropositive. CDR3s include the opening cysteine and the closing phenylalanine or tryptophan. The order of the fields is CDR3 length, J gene, D gene, V gene, clone size, CDR3 DNA, CDR3 protein. A D gene is named only where the DNA matches it firmly. Some rows mark clone size as missing; the rest say once, few, many or name a class of expanded clone.

17 | TRBJ1-5 | TRBD1 | TRBV7-8 | . | TGTGCCAGCAGCCGAGACAGGGGGCGGGAGAGGGGTCAGCCCCAGCATTTT | CASSRDRGRERGQPQHF
15 | TRBJ1-5 | TRBD1 | TRBV7-8 | . | TGTGCCAGCAGCCCTTGGACAGGGGTCAATCAGCCCCAGCATTTT | CASSPWTGVNQPQHF
14 | TRBJ1-6 | . | TRBV5-6 | . | TGTGCCAGCAGCTGGGGGCGGAGGAATTCACCCCTCCACTTT | CASSWGRRNSPLHF
13 | TRBJ1-1 | . | TRBV4-3 | . | TGCGCCAGCAGCCAGGTCCGGGGTATGGAAGCTTTCTTT | CASSQVRGMEAFF
14 | TRBJ1-3 | . | TRBV6-5 | . | TGTGCCAGCAGTTACCGGTCTCTAGGAGACACCATATATTTT | CASSYRSLGDTIYF
14 | TRBJ1-1 | . | TRBV29-1 | . | TGCAGCGTCGTATTGGACAGCTTGAACACTGAAGCTTTCTTT | CSVVLDSLNTEAFF
17 | TRBJ2-7 | . | TRBV6-4 | . | TGTGCCAGCAGTGACAATCCAGGGCGGCTGGGGACCTACGAGCAGTACTTC | CASSDNPGRLGTYEQYF
12 | TRBJ1-2 | . | TRBV30 | . | TGTGCCTGGACGCAGGGTGTTGTGGGCTACACCTTC | CAWTQGVVGYTF
15 | TRBJ2-1 | . | TRBV27 | . | TGTGCCAGCCGACCTGGACAGGGTCGGGGGGATGAGCAGTTCTTC | CASRPGQGRGDEQFF
12 | TRBJ1-2 | TRBD1 | TRBV29-1 | . | TGCAGCGTTACAGGGGTCGACTATGGCTACACCTTC | CSVTGVDYGYTF
12 | TRBJ2-7 | . | TRBV2 | . | TGTGCCAGCAGTGTCAACTTCTACGAGCAGTACTTC | CASSVNFYEQYF
15 | TRBJ2-1 | . | TRBV6-5 | . | TGTGCCAGCAAAAATTTGGATTTGGGCCTGAATGAGCAGTTCTTC | CASKNLDLGLNEQFF
14 | TRBJ2-4 | TRBD1 | TRBV18 | . | TGTGCCAGCTCATCGGGACAGGGGAAAAACATTCAGTACTTC | CASSSGQGKNIQYF
16 | TRBJ2-2 | . | TRBV9 | . | TGTGCCAGCAGCGTAGCTCTAACAGGGGGGGCCGGGGAGCTGTTTTTT | CASSVALTGGAGELFF
14 | TRBJ2-7 | TRBD2 | TRBV2 | . | TGTGCCAGCAGTGGGACTAGCGGGCGGGACGAGCAGTACTTC | CASSGTSGRDEQYF
13 | TRBJ1-1 | TRBD1 | TRBV29-1 | . | TGCAGCGCTTGGACAGGGTCAGATCCTGAAGCTTTCTTT | CSAWTGSDPEAFF
14 | TRBJ2-7 | . | TRBV5-1 | . | TGCGCCAGCAGCTTTCTGGCGGGGGCGGCCGAGCAGTACTTC | CASSFLAGAAEQYF
15 | TRBJ2-7 | TRBD2 | TRBV6-5 | . | TGTGCCAGCAGTTACCGGACTAGCGGTGACTACGAGCAGTACTTC | CASSYRTSGDYEQYF
16 | TRBJ2-7 | TRBD2 | TRBV29-1 | . | TGCAGCGTTGAGAAGTCTAGCGGGAAACTCTCCTACGAGCAGTACTTC | CSVEKSSGKLSYEQYF
18 | TRBJ2-7 | TRBD2 | TRBV2 | . | TGTGCCAGCTTACCGGGACTAGCGGGGGGAAAAGCCTCCTACGAGCAGTACTTC | CASLPGLAGGKASYEQYF
11 | TRBJ1-5 | . | TRBV28 | . | TGTGCCAGCAGTGCCGCGAGGCCCCAGCATTTT | CASSAARPQHF
15 | TRBJ1-5 | TRBD1 | TRBV7-2 | . | TGTGCCAGCAGTTTAACAGGGGGTACCAATCAGCCCCAGCATTTT | CASSLTGGTNQPQHF
14 | TRBJ1-1 | . | TRBV6-5 | . | TGTGCCAGCAGAGCAGGGATTGGGAACACTGAAGCTTTCTTT | CASRAGIGNTEAFF
13 | TRBJ2-2 | . | TRBV5-1 | . | TGCGCCAGCAGTACCTCAGGGATCGGGGAGCTGTTTTTT | CASSTSGIGELFF
13 | TRBJ1-1 | . | TRBV29-1 | . | TGCAGCGTTGCGGAGGGGCCCGACACTGAAGCTTTCTTT | CSVAEGPDTEAFF
13 | TRBJ1-1 | . | TRBV27 | . | TGTGCCAGCAGTTTCTATCGGAGCACTGAAGCTTTCTTT | CASSFYRSTEAFF
18 | TRBJ2-3 | . | TRBV4-3 | . | TGCGCCAGCAGCCAAGATCGGGGTAGCGTGGGCGGCACAGATACGCAGTATTTT | CASSQDRGSVGGTDTQYF
12 | TRBJ1-2 | . | TRBV6-5 | . | TGTGCCAGCAGACCCACAGGGTATGGCTACACCTTC | CASRPTGYGYTF
13 | TRBJ1-1 | TRBD1 | TRBV18 | . | TGTGCCAGCTCATCGACAGGGGGCACTGAAGCTTTCTTT | CASSSTGGTEAFF
17 | TRBJ2-2 | TRBD1 | TRBV9 | . | TGTGCCAGCAGCGTAGGGGGGGGACAGGGGCGTTCCGGGGAGCTGTTTTTT | CASSVGGGQGRSGELFF
16 | TRBJ2-2 | TRBD1 | TRBV5-1 | . | TGCGCCAGCAGCTTAATGACAGGGGGCGCGTCGGGGGAGCTGTTTTTT | CASSLMTGGASGELFF
15 | TRBJ1-5 | . | TRBV5-1 | . | TGCGCCAGCAGAGCAGATTTGCAGGGTAATCAGCCCCAGCATTTT | CASRADLQGNQPQHF
11 | TRBJ2-7 | . | TRBV29-1 | . | TGCAGCGTTGAGGCACAGTACGAGCAGTACTTC | CSVEAQYEQYF
16 | TRBJ2-3 | TRBD1 | TRBV7-3 | . | TGTGCCAGCAGCCGGGACAGGGGATCGGGAACAGATACGCAGTATTTT | CASSRDRGSGTDTQYF
20 | TRBJ2-7 | TRBD2 | TRBV28 | . | TGTGCCAGCAGTTTATCAGGGACAGCCTCTAGCGGGAGCCCCACCTACGAGCAGTACTTC | CASSLSGTASSGSPTYEQYF
14 | TRBJ2-6 | . | TRBV6-5 | . | TGTGCCAGCAGTTCCAGCTCTGGGGCCAACGTCCTGACTTTC | CASSSSSGANVLTF
15 | TRBJ1-1 | . | TRBV6-6 | . | TGTGCCAGCAGCCGCCCCGAGGGAGGGAACACTGAAGCTTTCTTT | CASSRPEGGNTEAFF
16 | TRBJ1-2 | . | TRBV5-6 | . | TGTGCCAGCAGCCCCGGACAGATTCTAACTAACTATGGCTACACCTTC | CASSPGQILTNYGYTF
16 | TRBJ1-1 | . | TRBV30 | . | TGTGCCTGGAGTGTAGATGGGGGGGGGCGGTGGACTGAAGCTTTCTTT | CAWSVDGGGRWTEAFF
13 | TRBJ1-2 | . | TRBV9 | . | TGTGCCAGCAGCGTAGGGGGCCCCTATGGCTACACCTTC | CASSVGGPYGYTF
15 | TRBJ1-2 | . | TRBV6-6 | . | TGTGCCAGCACTCTCGACGGGGGGCTTAGCTATGGCTACACCTTC | CASTLDGGLSYGYTF
14 | TRBJ1-1 | . | TRBV18 | . | TGTGCCAGCTCACCTGCGCAGGGTCCCACTGAAGATTTCTTT | CASSPAQGPTEDFF
16 | TRBJ2-1 | TRBD1 | TRBV4-1 | medium-sized | TGCGCCAGCGCCCCACCAGGACAGGGAGATTACAATGAGCAGTTCTTC | CASAPPGQGDYNEQFF